The rows below give T cell receptor beta chains drawn from one sample of a study of cytomegalovirus exposure and HLA in healthy donors. Sequenced by immunoSEQ multiplex PCR; TCRdb stores in-frame clones only, minus some. The sample comprises 150,000 to 200,000 clones, roughly three quarters of which are singletons, and over 2% rests with the top ten. Sequenced input: PBMCs. All receptors derive from a woman between 45 and 65 years old in good health and CMV-seronegative. Both conserved end residues are part of each CDR3. Fields, in order: D gene, V gene, J gene, CDR3 protein. D genes are given only for firm matches.

>-|TRBV2|TRBJ1-6
CATSRGRDNSPLHF
>TRBD2|TRBV28|TRBJ2-7
CASSPSLAGAYEQYF
>-|TRBV10-3|TRBJ2-5
CAISASEDPVRGTQYF
>-|TRBV23-1|TRBJ1-5
CASSPPRRDSNQPQHF
>-|TRBV7-2|TRBJ1-1
CASRTHTQITGNTEAFF
>-|TRBV5-6|TRBJ2-1
CASSLGDSYQFF
>TRBD2|TRBV5-1|TRBJ2-7
CASSSLAGHSYEQYF
>-|TRBV4-2|TRBJ1-1
CASSQEAPHTEAFF
>-|TRBV7-9|TRBJ2-7
CASGLAAAYEQYF
>-|TRBV10-3|TRBJ1-1
CAVFEEAGELMNTEAFF
>TRBD1|TRBV7-6|TRBJ2-1
CASSSQGVGYNEQFF
>-|TRBV6-5|TRBJ1-1
CASIQRGNTEAFF
>TRBD1|TRBV10-3|TRBJ2-7
CAISSGGGYEQYF
>-|TRBV27|TRBJ1-2
CASRGYRDGYTF
>-|TRBV28|TRBJ2-4
CASSSRGTPAKNIQYF
>-|TRBV18|TRBJ2-7
CASSKGREVGVYGQYF
>TRBD2|TRBV18|TRBJ2-7
CASSPLPPTSGGVRYEQYF
>TRBD1|TRBV4-2|TRBJ1-3
CASSQARDRGNTIYF
>-|TRBV4-1|TRBJ2-5
CASSHQTAWATETQYF
>-|TRBV19|TRBJ2-1
CASSIEGAPYNEQFF
>TRBD2|TRBV7-9|TRBJ2-5
CSSSPPGLAAGTQYF
>TRBD1|TRBV11-2|TRBJ1-2
CASSYRDRDYGYTF
>-|TRBV5-1|TRBJ2-1
CASSLGQASNEQFF
>-|TRBV6-1|TRBJ1-2
CASSEIHPVYGYTF
>TRBD1|TRBV28|TRBJ1-2
CASSLPARQGGLTF
>TRBD1|TRBV19|TRBJ1-4
CASRRQGNGEKLFF
>-|TRBV28|TRBJ1-3
CASSLLGGHTIYF
>-|TRBV5-1|TRBJ2-3
CASSLAGTDTQYF
>-|TRBV9|TRBJ1-1
CASSPPRGQGVNTEAFF
>TRBD1|TRBV7-9|TRBJ1-4
CASSSTGGSEKLFF
>-|TRBV2|TRBJ1-2
CASSEINRVTYGYTF
>-|TRBV4-2|TRBJ1-3
CASSQDRNRVPGNTIYF
>TRBD1|TRBV5-6|TRBJ1-2
CASSSGDRDDYTF
>TRBD2|TRBV28|TRBJ2-1
CASSLSSGGPYNEQFF
>-|TRBV5-1|TRBJ1-3
CASSQGHTSGNTIYF
>TRBD2|TRBV6-5|TRBJ2-3
CASSTWEGRSDTQYF
>-|TRBV18|TRBJ2-7
CASSPAGPPGEQYF